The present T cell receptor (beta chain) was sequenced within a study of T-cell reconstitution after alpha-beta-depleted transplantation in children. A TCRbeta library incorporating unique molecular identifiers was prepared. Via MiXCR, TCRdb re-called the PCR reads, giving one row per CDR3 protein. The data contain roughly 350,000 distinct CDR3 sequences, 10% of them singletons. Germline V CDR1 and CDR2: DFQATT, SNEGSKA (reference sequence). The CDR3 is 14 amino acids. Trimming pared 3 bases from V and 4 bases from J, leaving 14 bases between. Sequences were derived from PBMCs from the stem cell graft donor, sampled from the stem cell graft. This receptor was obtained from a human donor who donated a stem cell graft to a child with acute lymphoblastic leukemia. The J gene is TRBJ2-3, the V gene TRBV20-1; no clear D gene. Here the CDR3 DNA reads TGCAGTGCTAGGCCTCTAGGAAGGCCAGATACGCAGTATTTT. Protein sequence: CSARPLGRPDTQYF.